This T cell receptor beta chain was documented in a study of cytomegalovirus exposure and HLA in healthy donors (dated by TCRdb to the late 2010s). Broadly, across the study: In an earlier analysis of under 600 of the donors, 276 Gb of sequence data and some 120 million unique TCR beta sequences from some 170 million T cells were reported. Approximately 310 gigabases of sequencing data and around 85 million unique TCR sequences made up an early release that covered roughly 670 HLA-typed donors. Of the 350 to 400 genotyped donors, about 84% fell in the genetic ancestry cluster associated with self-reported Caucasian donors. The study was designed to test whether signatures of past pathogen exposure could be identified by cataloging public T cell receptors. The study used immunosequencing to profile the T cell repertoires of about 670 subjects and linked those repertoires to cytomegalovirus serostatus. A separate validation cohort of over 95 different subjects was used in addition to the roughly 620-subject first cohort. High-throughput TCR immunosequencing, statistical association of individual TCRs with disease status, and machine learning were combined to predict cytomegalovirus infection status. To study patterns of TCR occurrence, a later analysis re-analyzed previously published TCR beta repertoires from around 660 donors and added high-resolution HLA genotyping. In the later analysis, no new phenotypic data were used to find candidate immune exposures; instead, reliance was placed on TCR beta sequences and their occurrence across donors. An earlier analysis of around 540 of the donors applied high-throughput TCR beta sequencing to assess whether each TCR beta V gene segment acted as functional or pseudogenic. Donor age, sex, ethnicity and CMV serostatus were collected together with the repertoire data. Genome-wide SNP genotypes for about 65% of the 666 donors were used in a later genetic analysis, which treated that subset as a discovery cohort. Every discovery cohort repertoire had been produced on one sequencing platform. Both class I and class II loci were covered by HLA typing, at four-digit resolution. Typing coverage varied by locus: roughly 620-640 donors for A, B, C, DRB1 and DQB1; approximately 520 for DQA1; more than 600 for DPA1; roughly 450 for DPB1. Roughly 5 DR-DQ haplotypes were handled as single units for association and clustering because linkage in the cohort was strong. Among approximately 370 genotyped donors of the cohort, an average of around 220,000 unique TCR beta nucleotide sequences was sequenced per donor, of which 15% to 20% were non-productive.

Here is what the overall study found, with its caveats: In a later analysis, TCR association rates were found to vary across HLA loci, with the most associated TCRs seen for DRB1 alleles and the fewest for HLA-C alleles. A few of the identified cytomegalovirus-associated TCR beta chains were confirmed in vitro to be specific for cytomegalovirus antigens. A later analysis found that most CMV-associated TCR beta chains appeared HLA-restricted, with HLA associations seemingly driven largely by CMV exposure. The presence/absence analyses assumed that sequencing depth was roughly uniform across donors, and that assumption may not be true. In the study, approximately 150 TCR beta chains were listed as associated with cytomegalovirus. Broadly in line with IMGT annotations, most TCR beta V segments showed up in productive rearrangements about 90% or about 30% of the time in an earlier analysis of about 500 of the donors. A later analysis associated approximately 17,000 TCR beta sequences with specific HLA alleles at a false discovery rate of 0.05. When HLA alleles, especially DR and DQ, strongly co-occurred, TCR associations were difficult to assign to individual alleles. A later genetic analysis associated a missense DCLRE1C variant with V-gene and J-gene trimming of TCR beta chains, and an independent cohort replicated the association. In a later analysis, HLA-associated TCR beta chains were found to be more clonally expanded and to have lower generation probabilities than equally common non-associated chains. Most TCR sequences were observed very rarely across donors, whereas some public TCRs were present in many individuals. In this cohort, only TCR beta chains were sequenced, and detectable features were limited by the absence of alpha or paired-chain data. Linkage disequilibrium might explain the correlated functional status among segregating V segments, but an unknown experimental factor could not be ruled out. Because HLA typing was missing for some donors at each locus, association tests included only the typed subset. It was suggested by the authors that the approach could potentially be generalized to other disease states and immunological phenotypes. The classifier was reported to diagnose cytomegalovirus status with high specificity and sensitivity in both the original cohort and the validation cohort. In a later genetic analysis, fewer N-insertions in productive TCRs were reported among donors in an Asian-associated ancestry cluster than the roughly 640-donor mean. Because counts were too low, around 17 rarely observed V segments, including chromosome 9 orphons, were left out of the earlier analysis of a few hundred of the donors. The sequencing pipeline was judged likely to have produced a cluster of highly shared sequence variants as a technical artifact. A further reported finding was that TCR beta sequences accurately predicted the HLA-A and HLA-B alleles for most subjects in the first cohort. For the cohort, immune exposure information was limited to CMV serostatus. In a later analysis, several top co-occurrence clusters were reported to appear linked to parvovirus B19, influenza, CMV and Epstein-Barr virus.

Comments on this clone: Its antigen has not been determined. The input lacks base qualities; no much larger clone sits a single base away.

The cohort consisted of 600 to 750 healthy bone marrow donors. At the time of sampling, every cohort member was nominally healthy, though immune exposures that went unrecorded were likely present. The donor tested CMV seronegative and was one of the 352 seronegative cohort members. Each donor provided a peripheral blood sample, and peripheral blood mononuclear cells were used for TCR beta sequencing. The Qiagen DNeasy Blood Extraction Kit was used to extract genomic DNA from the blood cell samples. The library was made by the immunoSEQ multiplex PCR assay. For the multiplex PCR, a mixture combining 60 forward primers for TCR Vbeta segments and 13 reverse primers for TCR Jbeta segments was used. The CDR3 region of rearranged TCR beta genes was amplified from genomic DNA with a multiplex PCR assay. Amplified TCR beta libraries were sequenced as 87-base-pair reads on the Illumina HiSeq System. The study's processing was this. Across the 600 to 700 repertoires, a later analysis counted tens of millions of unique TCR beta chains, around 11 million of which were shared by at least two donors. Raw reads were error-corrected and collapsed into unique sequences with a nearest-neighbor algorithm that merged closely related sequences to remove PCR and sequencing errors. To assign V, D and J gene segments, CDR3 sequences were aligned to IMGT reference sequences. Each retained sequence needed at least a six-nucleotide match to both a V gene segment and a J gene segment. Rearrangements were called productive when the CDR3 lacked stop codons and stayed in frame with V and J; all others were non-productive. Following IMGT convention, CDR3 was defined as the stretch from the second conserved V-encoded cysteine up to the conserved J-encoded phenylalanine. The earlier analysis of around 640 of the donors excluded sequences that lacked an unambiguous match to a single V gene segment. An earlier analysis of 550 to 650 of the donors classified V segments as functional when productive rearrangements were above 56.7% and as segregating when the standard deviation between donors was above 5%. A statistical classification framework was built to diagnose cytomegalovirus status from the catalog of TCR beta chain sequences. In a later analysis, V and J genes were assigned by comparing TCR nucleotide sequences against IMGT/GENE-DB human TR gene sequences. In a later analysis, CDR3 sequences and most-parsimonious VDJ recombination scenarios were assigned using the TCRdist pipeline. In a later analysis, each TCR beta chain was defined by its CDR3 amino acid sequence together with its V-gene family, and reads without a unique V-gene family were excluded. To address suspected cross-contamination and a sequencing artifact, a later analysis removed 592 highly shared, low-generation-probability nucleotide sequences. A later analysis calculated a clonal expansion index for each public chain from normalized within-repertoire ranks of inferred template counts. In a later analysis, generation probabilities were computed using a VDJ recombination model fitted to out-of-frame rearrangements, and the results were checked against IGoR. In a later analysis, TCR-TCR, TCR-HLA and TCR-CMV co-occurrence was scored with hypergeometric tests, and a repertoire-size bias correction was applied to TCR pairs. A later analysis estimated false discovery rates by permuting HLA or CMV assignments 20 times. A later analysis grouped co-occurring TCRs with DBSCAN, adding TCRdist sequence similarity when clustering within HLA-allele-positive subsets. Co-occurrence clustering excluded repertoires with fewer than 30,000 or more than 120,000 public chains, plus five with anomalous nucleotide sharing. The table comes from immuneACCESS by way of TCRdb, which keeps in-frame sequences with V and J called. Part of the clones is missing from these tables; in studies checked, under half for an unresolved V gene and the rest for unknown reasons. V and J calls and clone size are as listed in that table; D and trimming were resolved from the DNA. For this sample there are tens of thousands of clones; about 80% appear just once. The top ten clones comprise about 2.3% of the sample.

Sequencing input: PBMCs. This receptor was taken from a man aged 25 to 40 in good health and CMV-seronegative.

The nucleotide sequence reads TGTGCCAGTGGACTTAGCGGGAGATTAGGAAACTACAATGAGCAGTTCTTC. This gives the protein CASGLSGRLGNYNEQFF. This chain joins TRBV19 to TRBJ2-1, with 9 middle bases fitting TRBD2. Sequences LNHDA (CDR1) and SQIVND (CDR2) are obtained from the germline V gene (reference sequence). Inclusive of the bounding cysteine and phenylalanine, the CDR3 is 17 residues long. Just the 51-base CDR3 DNA is kept, in frame starting at base 1. Unmatched junction bases come to 14, with V trimmed by 8 bases and J by 3 bases.